This TCR beta chain was observed in a study of T cells of healthy individuals. TCRdb re-called the 5' RACE reads through MiXCR, storing one row per CDR3 protein. This table has some 69,000 distinct CDR3 sequences, around 15% appearing once. V was pared by 4 bases and J by 2 bases, with 7 bases of the junction left unmatched. The CDR3 sequence is 15 residues long. Germline V CDR1 and CDR2: SGHRS, YFSETQ. The receptor's source is a human donor in good health. This chain uses TRBV5-1 with TRBJ2-3, with 7 bases fitting TRBD2. The CDR3 loop reads CASSLGEGITDTQYF. CDR3 in DNA: TGCGCCAGCAGCCTTGGGGAGGGGATCACAGATACGCAGTATTTT.